This TCR beta chain was recorded in a study of CD8 T cells in ankylosing spondylitis. Whole-study findings and limits: The authors reported significant enrichment of disease-linked clones in matched ankylosing spondylitis synovial fluid. Characteristic, it appeared, of ankylosing spondylitis blood was a TCR beta motif of roughly eight highly homologous variants. Within peripheral blood, clones linked to disease were CD8+ and relatively rare.

Remarks on this clonotype: What it binds is not known.

The TCR beta libraries were generated through quantitative 5'-RACE incorporating molecular barcodes. Via MiXCR, TCRdb re-called the 5' RACE reads, giving one row per CDR3 protein. The data contain approximately 150,000 distinct CDR3 sequences, 30% to 40% of them singletons. Per the germline V gene, CDR1 is DFQATT and CDR2 is SNEGSKA (reference sequence). The CDR3 is 15 amino acids. V lost 5 bases and J lost 5; bases outside the gene matches: 11. The clonotype originates from a male donor with ankylosing spondylitis. The sequenced sample consisted of synovial fluid, either unsorted or a sorted T cell fraction (not recorded which). The V call is TRBV20-1, the J call TRBJ2-5; TRBD2 matches at 10 bases. DNA for the CDR3: TGCAGTGCTGGACCCCTAGCGGGAGTACGGGAGACCCAGTACTTC. Translation gives CSAGPLAGVRETQYF.